This T cell receptor (beta chain) appears in the sequencing data of a study of T and B cells in COVID-19 patients. Study as a whole: Of around 21 active-infection patients, approximately 18 carried comorbidities linked to unfavorable COVID-19 outcome. Study results and caveats: Blood from mildly ill patients while symptomatic, and early samples from severe cases, were scarce.

TRB rearrangements were amplified by multiplex PCR with BIOMED2 TRB-A/B primers. TCRdb passed the multiplex PCR reads through MiXCR, listing each CDR3 protein once. The table records some 8,100 distinct CDR3 sequences, about a quarter of them present only once. This clonotype appeared many times. Its antigen is unidentified. Mismatch with germline at one junction end may stem from a read error. Each TRB amplification used roughly 250-550 ng of genomic DNA from blood. Germline V gene data show CDR1 as MNHEY and CDR2 as SMNVEV (reference sequence). The CDR3 consists of 15 residues. Material for sequencing was blood. This receptor was identified in a human donor who had recovered from COVID-19. V and J are TRBV27 and TRBJ1-6; D uncertain. Written as DNA, the CDR3 is TGTGCCAGCACTTTAGACGGAGCTCTAAATTCACCCCTCCACTTT. Encoded protein: CASTLDGALNSPLHF.